The rows below give T cell receptor beta chains drawn from one sample of a study of shared clonotypes between healthy human individuals. Measured with immunoSEQ multiplex PCR; TCRdb has only the in-frame clones, and not every one. This sample has under 550,000 clones, with 90% to 97% found just once. Input material: naive CD4+ T cells sorted from blood. The receptors here all came from a woman aged 25 to 39 in good health. Each CDR3 is given with its conserved first and last residue. Each record gives: D gene, clone size, J gene, V gene, CDR3 protein, CDR3 DNA. D genes are given only for firm matches. A row's size may be missing; if present it is once, few, many or a size class.

TRBD1	once	TRBJ1-1	TRBV29-1	CSASDRGRNTEAFF	TGCAGCGCCTCGGACAGGGGGCGTAACACTGAAGCTTTCTTT
NA	NA	TRBJ1-1	TRBV7-9	CASSPGIDNTEAFF	TGTGCCAGCAGCCCCGGAATCGATAACACTGAAGCTTTCTTT
NA	NA	TRBJ1-6	TRBV2	CASSPPIRNSPLHF	TGTGCCAGCAGTCCTCCCATTCGGAATTCACCCCTCCACTTT
NA	NA	TRBJ1-4	TRBV11-2	CASSLGHYGITTNEKLFF	TGTGCCAGCAGCTTAGGACATTATGGGATAACAACTAATGAAAAACTGTTTTTT
NA	NA	TRBJ2-7	TRBV7-2	CASSSRMGEPGYEQYF	TGTGCCAGCAGCTCAAGAATGGGTGAGCCCGGGTACGAGCAGTACTTC
NA	NA	TRBJ2-1	TRBV19	CASSIGAGRGNEQFF	TGTGCCAGTAGTATTGGCGCCGGAAGGGGCAATGAGCAGTTCTTC
NA	NA	TRBJ2-3	TRBV18	CASSPPPSPDTQYF	TGTGCCAGCTCACCGCCTCCCAGTCCAGATACGCAGTATTTT
NA	NA	TRBJ2-1	TRBV29-1	CSVEGENEQFF	TGCAGCGTTGAAGGAGAGAATGAGCAGTTCTTC
NA	NA	TRBJ2-7	TRBV6-6	CASSHAGNEQYF	TGTGCCAGCAGTCACGCGGGCAACGAGCAGTACTTC
TRBD1	NA	TRBJ2-7	TRBV5-1	CASSSTGGITYEQYF	TGCGCCAGCAGCTCGACAGGGGGGATTACCTACGAGCAGTACTTC
NA	NA	TRBJ2-6	TRBV28	CASSLRAGANVLTF	TGTGCCAGCAGTTTACGGGCTGGGGCCAACGTCCTGACTTTC
TRBD1	NA	TRBJ1-2	TRBV28	CASRPSTGNHYGYTF	TGTGCCAGCAGGCCGTCGACAGGGAATCACTATGGCTACACCTTC
NA	NA	TRBJ2-7	TRBV5-1	CASSLGGGEQYF	TGCGCCAGCAGCTTGGGAGGAGGCGAGCAGTACTTC
TRBD1	NA	TRBJ2-7	TRBV11-2	CASSLVLTGTYEQYF	TGTGCCAGCAGCTTAGTACTGACAGGGACCTACGAGCAGTACTTC
NA	NA	TRBJ2-7	TRBV18	CASSPPGSSYEQYF	TGTGCCAGCTCACCGCCCGGCTCATCCTACGAGCAGTACTTC
TRBD1	few	TRBJ1-2	TRBV30	CAWGQGRSYGYTF	TGTGCCTGGGGACAGGGCCGAAGCTATGGCTACACCTTC
NA	NA	TRBJ2-6	TRBV5-6	CASGLAGANVLTF	TGTGCCAGCGGTCTAGCTGGGGCCAACGTCCTGACTTTC
NA	NA	TRBJ2-2	TRBV28	CASSFTNTGELFF	TGTGCCAGCAGTTTTACGAACACCGGGGAGCTGTTTTTT
TRBD1	NA	TRBJ2-7	TRBV5-1	CASRGTGTGTDYEQYF	TGCGCCAGCAGGGGGACCGGGACAGGGACGGACTACGAGCAGTACTTC
NA	NA	TRBJ2-1	TRBV9	CASSADGSSYNEQFF	TGTGCCAGCAGCGCGGACGGAAGCTCCTACAATGAGCAGTTCTTC